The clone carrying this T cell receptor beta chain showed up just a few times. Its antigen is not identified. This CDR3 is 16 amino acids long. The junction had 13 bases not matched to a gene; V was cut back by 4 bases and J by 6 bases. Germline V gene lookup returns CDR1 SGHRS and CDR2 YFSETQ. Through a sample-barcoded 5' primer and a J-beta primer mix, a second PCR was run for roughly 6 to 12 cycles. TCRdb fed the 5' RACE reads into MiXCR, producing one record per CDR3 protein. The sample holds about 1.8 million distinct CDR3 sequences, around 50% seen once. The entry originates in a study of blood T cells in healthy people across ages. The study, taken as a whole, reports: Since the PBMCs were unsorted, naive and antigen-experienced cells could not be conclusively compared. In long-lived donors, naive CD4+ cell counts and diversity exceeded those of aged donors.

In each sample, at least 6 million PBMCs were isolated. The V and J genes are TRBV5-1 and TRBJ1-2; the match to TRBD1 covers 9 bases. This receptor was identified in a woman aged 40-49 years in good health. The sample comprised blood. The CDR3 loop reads CASSEPGTGSLDGYTF. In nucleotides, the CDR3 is TGCGCCAGCAGCGAACCCGGGACAGGGTCATTGGATGGCTACACCTTC.